This T cell receptor (beta chain) was sequenced during a study of blood T cell repertoires in COVID-19. Assay: immunoSEQ multiplex PCR; the TCRdb copy retains only in-frame clones and omits some. The sample lists approximately 11,000 clones, 88% occurring once. Sequenced material: peripheral blood. The sequence was obtained from a human donor in a cohort sampled during active COVID-19.

DNA for the CDR3: TGTGCCAGCAGCCAAACGAGCGGGAGCCCGCAAGAGACCCAGTACTTC. It is translated as CASSQTSGSPQETQYF. The J gene is TRBJ2-5, the V gene TRBV3-1 (or the pseudogene TRBV3-2); 8 nucleotides agree with TRBD2. Looked up from germline, CDR1 is LGHDT and CDR2 is YNNKEL (reference sequence). The CDR3 contains 16 residues. Unmatched junction bases numbered 7, after V lost 2 bases and J lost 2 bases.